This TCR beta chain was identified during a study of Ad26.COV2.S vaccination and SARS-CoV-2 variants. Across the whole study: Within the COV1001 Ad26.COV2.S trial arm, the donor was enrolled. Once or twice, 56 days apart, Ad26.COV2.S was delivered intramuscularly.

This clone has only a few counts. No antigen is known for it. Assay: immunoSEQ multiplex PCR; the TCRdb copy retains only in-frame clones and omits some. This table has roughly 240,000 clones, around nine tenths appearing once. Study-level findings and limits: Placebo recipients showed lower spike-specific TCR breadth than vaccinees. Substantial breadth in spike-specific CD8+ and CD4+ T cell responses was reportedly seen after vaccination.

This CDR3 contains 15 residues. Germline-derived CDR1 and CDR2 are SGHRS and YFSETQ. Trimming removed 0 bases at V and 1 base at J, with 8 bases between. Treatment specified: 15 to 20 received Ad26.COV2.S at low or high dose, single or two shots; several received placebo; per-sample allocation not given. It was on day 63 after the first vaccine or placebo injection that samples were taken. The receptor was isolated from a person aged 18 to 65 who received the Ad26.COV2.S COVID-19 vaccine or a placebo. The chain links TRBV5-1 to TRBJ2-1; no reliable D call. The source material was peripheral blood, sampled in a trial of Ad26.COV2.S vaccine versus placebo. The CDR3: CASSLEGRSYNEQFF. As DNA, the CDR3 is TGCGCCAGCAGCTTGGAAGGGCGATCCTACAATGAGCAGTTCTTC.